This TCR beta chain was identified during a study of cytomegalovirus exposure and HLA in healthy donors. 60 Vbeta and 13 Jbeta primers were used in PCR. Measured with immunoSEQ multiplex PCR; TCRdb has only the in-frame clones, and not every one. The table lists around 150,000 clones, about 86% of them singletons, with around 4% in the top ten. This CDR3 contains 11 residues. V was pared by 4 bases and J by 10 bases, with 11 bases between. Germline V lookup: CDR1 SGDLS, CDR2 YYNGEE. The genes are TRBV9 and TRBJ1-1, with D uncertain. Sequenced input: PBMCs. This TCR was recovered from a man aged 40-50 years in good health and CMV-seropositive. The CDR3 reads CASSSGSGAFF. The CDR3 DNA is TGTGCCAGCAGCTCAGGATCCGGAGCTTTCTTT. Drawing the rest from reference TRBV9 and TRBJ1-1, the complete variable domain is DSGVTQTPKHLITATGQRVTLRCSPRSGDLSVYWYQQSLDQGLQFLIQYYNGEERAKGNILERFSAQQFPDLHSELNLSSLELGDSALYFCASSSGSGAFFGQGTRLTVV.